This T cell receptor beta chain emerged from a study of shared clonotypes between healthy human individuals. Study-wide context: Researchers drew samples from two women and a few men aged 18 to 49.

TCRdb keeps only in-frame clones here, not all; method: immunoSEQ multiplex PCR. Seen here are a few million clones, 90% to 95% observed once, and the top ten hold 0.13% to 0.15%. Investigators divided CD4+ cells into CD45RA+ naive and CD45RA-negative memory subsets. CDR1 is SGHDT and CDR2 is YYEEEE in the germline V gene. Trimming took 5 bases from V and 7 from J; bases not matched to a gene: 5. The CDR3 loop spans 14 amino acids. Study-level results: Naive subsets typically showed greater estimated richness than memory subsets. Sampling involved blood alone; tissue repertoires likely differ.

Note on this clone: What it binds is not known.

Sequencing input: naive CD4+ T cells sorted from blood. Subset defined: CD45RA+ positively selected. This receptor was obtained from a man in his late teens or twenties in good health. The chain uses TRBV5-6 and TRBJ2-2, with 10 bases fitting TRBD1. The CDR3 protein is CASRSDRGLGELFF. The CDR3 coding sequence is TGTGCCAGCAGATCCGACAGGGGGCTCGGGGAGCTGTTTTTT.